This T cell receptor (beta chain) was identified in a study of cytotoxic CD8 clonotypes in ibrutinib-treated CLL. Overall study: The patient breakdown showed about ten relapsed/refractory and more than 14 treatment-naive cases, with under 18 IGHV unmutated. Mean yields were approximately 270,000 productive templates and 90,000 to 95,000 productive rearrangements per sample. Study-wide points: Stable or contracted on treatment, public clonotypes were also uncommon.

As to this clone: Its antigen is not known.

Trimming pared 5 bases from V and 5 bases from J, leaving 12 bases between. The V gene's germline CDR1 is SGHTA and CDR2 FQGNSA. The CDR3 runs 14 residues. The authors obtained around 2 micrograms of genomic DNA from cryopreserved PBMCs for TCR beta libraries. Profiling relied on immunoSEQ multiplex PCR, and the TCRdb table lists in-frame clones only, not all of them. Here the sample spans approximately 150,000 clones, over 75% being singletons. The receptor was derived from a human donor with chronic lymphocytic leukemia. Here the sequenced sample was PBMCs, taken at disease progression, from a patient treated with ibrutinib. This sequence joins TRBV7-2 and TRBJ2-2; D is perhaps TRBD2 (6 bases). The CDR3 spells CASSPGRGTGELFF. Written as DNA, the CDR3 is TGTGCCAGCAGCCCCGGGAGAGGGACCGGGGAGCTGTTTTTT. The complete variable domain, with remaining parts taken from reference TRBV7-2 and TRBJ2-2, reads GAGVSQSPSNKVTEKGKDVELRCDPISGHTALYWYRQSLGQGLEFLIYFQGNSAPDKSGLPSDRFSAERTGGSVSTLTIQRTQQEDSAVYLCASSPGRGTGELFFGEGSRLTVL.